Shown below are 2 T cell receptor beta chains from a single sample sequenced in a study of blood T cell repertoires in COVID-19. The table came from immunoSEQ multiplex PCR; TCRdb's copy has only in-frame clones and leaves some out. The sample lists 60,000 to 75,000 clones; just over 90% were seen once. The specimen sequenced was peripheral blood. These receptor sequences come from a human donor in a cohort sampled during active COVID-19.

The chain couples TRBV6-5 to TRBJ1-5, with unresolved D. Germline CDR1 reads MNHEY; CDR2 reads SVGAGI. With 0 bases removed from V and 6 bases from J, the gap between germline ends came to 6 bases. The length of the CDR3 is 13 residues. The CDR3 DNA sequence: TGTGCCAGCAGTTACTCCCGGTTTCAGCCCCAGCATTTT. Translating it yields CASSYSRFQPQHF.

V is TRBV29-1 and J is TRBJ2-7, with D possibly TRBD1 on 6 matching bases. From germline, CDR1 is SQVTM and CDR2 ANQGSEA. V was pared by 4 bases and J by 2 bases, with 6 bases between. This CDR3 contains 11 residues. The CDR3 protein is CSVGTAYEQYF. The CDR3 nucleotides read TGCAGCGTTGGGACAGCCTACGAGCAGTACTTC.